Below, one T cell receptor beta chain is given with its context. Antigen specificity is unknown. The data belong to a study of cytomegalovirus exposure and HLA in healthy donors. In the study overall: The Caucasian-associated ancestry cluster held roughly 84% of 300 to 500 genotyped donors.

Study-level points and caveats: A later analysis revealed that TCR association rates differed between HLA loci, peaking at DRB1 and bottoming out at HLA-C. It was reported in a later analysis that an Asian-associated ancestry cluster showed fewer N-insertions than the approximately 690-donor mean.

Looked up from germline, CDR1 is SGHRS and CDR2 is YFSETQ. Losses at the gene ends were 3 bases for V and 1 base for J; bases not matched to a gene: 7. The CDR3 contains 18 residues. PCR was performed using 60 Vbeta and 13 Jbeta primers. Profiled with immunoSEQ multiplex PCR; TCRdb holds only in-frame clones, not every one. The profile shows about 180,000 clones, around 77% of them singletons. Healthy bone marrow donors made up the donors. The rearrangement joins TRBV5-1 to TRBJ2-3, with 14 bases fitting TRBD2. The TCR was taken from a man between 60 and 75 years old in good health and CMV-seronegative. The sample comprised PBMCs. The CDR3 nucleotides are TGCGCCAGCAGCTACGGACTAGCGGGGGGCCCACGCACAGATACGCAGTATTTT. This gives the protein CASSYGLAGGPRTDTQYF.